Below are 29 T cell receptor beta chains sequenced from a single sample in a study of CXCR3-negative and CXCR3-positive naive CD8 T cells. General observations from the study: In CXCR3-positive naive cells, the TRB CDR3s were more hydrophobic than in CXCR3-negative naive cells.

No antigen is known for these receptors. With UMI labels, 5' RACE was used to prepare the TRB cDNA libraries. TCRdb reprocessed the 5' RACE reads, keeping one entry per CDR3 protein, no DNA. This sample's table reports under 150,000 distinct CDR3 sequences. The sequencing sample was made of naive CXCR3+ CD8+ T cells from blood. This sample's subset: CD45RO-CCR7+CD27+CD95- naive CD8+ T cells expressing CXCR3 (TNR3+). All receptors derive from a human donor in good health. Some clones in this sample may be carry-over from other donors' samples.

The V and J genes are TRBV7-9 and TRBJ2-1; as DNA is missing, the TRBD2 call by TCRdb cannot be tested. This CDR3 spans 14 amino acids. Germline V CDR1 and CDR2: SEHNR, FQNEAQ (reference sequence). This chain's CDR3 is CASSPVAGYNEQFF.

The rearrangement links TRBV25-1 to TRBJ2-7; TCRdb reports TRBD1, a call that lacks DNA to check it against. CDR3 length: 14 residues. Germline V gene lookup returns CDR1 MGHDK and CDR2 SYGVNS. CDR3 protein: CASSVTGASYEQYF.

The CDR3 protein is CASSLTPVRAGPEGSYEQYF. The gene calls are TRBV7-9 and TRBJ2-7. Per the germline V gene, CDR1 is SEHNR and CDR2 is FQNEAQ (reference sequence). CDR3 length equals 20 residues. Based on the CDR3 plus reference TRBV7-9 and TRBJ2-7, the full variable domain is DTGVSQNPRHKITKRGQNVTFRCDPISEHNRLYWYRQTLGQGPEFLTYFQNEAQLEKSRLLSDRFSAERPKGSFSTLEIQRTEQGDSAMYLCASSLTPVRAGPEGSYEQYFGPGTRLTVT.

The chain employs TRBV15 and TRBJ1-1; TCRdb reports TRBD1, a call that lacks DNA to check it against. The V gene's germline CDR1 is LNHNV and CDR2 YYDKDF (reference sequence). The CDR3 sequence is 15 residues long. The CDR3 region is CATTPDSESSPGAFF.

V is TRBV29-1 and J is TRBJ2-1. The CDR3 extends over 16 amino acids. From germline, CDR1 is SQVTM and CDR2 ANQGSEA. The CDR3 is CSVEGRGGSSYNEQFF.

The chain recombines TRBV6-6 with TRBJ2-7; without DNA, the TCRdb call of TRBD1 cannot be checked. CDR3 length: 12 residues. Looked up from germline, CDR1 is MNHNY and CDR2 is SVGAGI (reference sequence). The CDR3 spells CASSPGDGEQYF.

This rearrangement joins TRBV4-1 to TRBJ2-1. This CDR3 is built from 12 residues. Per germline, CDR1 MGHRA and CDR2 YSYEKL. CDR3: CASSPSGNEQFF.

The rearrangement uses TRBV29-1 and TRBJ2-7; the TCRdb call, TRBD1, lacks DNA for checking. The CDR3 is made up of 15 amino acids. The germline gives CDR1 SQVTM, CDR2 ANQGSEA. The CDR3 sequence: CSVEDRQRGSDEQYF.

The gene calls are TRBV30 and TRBJ1-2; the TCRdb call, TRBD1, lacks DNA for checking. Per germline, CDR1 GTSNPN and CDR2 SVGIG (reference sequence). CDR3 length: 13 amino acids. CDR3 loop: CAWKGQGTYGYTF.

The chain employs TRBV7-9 and TRBJ2-1. Germline V gives CDR1 SEHNR, CDR2 FQNEAQ (reference sequence). The CDR3 is 14 residues long. The CDR3 protein is CASTTLLVDNEQFF. The full variable domain, its missing parts supplied by reference TRBV7-9 and TRBJ2-1, is DTGVSQNPRHKITKRGQNVTFRCDPISEHNRLYWYRQTLGQGPEFLTYFQNEAQLEKSRLLSDRFSAERPKGSFSTLEIQRTEQGDSAMYLCASTTLLVDNEQFFGPGTRLTVL.

V usage is TRBV4-1 and J usage is TRBJ2-7; lacking DNA, the TRBD2 call made by TCRdb goes unchecked. This CDR3 has 16 amino acids. Per germline, CDR1 MGHRA and CDR2 YSYEKL. The CDR3 sequence is CASSQDQTGEYYEQYF.

This chain links TRBV27 with TRBJ2-2. Germline CDR1 reads MNHEY; CDR2 reads SMNVEV (reference sequence). CDR3 length: 12 residues. CDR3 residues: CASSPRTEELFF.

The chain is built from TRBV19 and TRBJ2-1; with no DNA, the TCRdb D assignment of TRBD2 cannot be verified. The CDR3 spans 15 residues. Germline CDR1 and CDR2: LNHDA and SQIVND (reference sequence). CDR3 loop: CASSAAGGPKYEQFF.

The chain has TRBV6-2 or TRBV6-3 and TRBJ2-7; the D call of TRBD1 rests on TCRdb alone, since no DNA is present to check it. The length of the CDR3 is 13 residues. Germline V CDR1 and CDR2: MNHEY, SVGEGT. CDR3 residues: CASTLTLGGEQYF.

This chain links TRBV2 with TRBJ2-7; no DNA is available, so the TRBD2 call from TCRdb remains unchecked. This CDR3 contains 14 residues. Germline CDR1 SNHLY, CDR2 FYNNEI. CDR3 sequence reads: CASSELLVSYEQYF.

V and J are TRBV9 and TRBJ2-3; without DNA, the TCRdb call of TRBD2 cannot be checked. From germline, CDR1 is SGDLS and CDR2 YYNGEE. This CDR3 has 21 residues. The CDR3 reads CASSVAKGLAGAKGGTDTQYF.

The gene calls are TRBV29-1 and TRBJ2-3; checking the TCRdb D call of TRBD2 is not possible without DNA. The germline V gene has CDR1 SQVTM and CDR2 ANQGSEA. This CDR3 has 15 residues. CDR3 in amino acids: CSVYPGLNGVDTQYF.

This chain uses TRBV7-9 with TRBJ2-5; TCRdb names TRBD1, which stays unverified in the absence of DNA. Germline CDR1 is SEHNR and CDR2 is FQNEAQ (reference sequence). CDR3 size: 14 residues. The chain's CDR3 is CASSVDRGRETQYF.

V is TRBV4-1 and J is TRBJ1-6; the D call of TRBD1 rests on TCRdb alone, since no DNA is present to check it. CDR1 is MGHRA, CDR2 YSYEKL, per germline. The CDR3 is 15 residues long. This CDR3 reads CASSPREGENSPLHF.

This rearrangement joins TRBV28 to TRBJ2-2; TCRdb outputs TRBD1, but without DNA this stays unchecked. The CDR3 is made up of 17 amino acids. Germline loops: CDR1 MDHEN, CDR2 SYDVKM. This chain's CDR3 is CASSFPTGTGTTGELFF.

Here the CDR3 reads CASSLQGPYEKLFF. The chain is built from TRBV14 and TRBJ1-4. Germline V CDR1 and CDR2: SGHDN, FVKESK. CDR3 length: 14 residues.

The rearrangement links TRBV25-1 to TRBJ1-5; no DNA is available, so the TRBD1 call from TCRdb remains unchecked. CDR1 is MGHDK, CDR2 SYGVNS, per germline. The CDR3 extends over 15 amino acids. CDR3: CASSDVVTGNQPQHF.

This rearrangement joins TRBV5-6 to TRBJ2-2; no DNA is available, so the TRBD2 call from TCRdb remains unchecked. The CDR3 is 17 residues long. Germline loops: CDR1 SGHDT, CDR2 YYEEEE. The CDR3 sequence is CASSLALGLASTGELFF.

The genes are TRBV28 and TRBJ2-1; the TCRdb call, TRBD2, lacks DNA for checking. CDR3 length: 16 residues. From germline, CDR1 is MDHEN and CDR2 SYDVKM. CDR3 region: CASSTPRFSSYNEQFF.

The chain has TRBV12-3 or TRBV12-4 and TRBJ2-1; TCRdb selects TRBD1, and the lack of DNA leaves this call unchecked. This CDR3 contains 13 residues. CDR3: CASGRGIHNEQFF.

The rearrangement uses TRBV10-1 and TRBJ1-4; TCRdb's assignment of TRBD1 cannot be checked, as there is no DNA. This CDR3 contains 13 residues. Germline values: CDR1 WNHNN, CDR2 SYGVQD (reference sequence). CDR3 residues: CATSGQKVKNCFF.

This sequence joins TRBV18 and TRBJ2-1; TCRdb returns TRBD2, unconfirmable since there is no DNA. Germline-derived CDR1 and CDR2 are KGHSH and LQKENI. The CDR3 spans 18 residues. The CDR3 here is CASSPLGVSGSSGDEQFF. Drawing the rest from reference TRBV18 and TRBJ2-1, the complete variable domain is NAGVMQNPRHLVRRRGQEARLRCSPMKGHSHVYWYRQLPEEGLKFMVYLQKENIIDESGMPKERFSAEFPKEGPSILRIQQVVRGDSAAYFCASSPLGVSGSSGDEQFFGPGTRLTVL.

This chain joins TRBV7-2 and TRBJ2-7; the D call of TRBD2 rests on TCRdb alone, since no DNA is present to check it. The CDR3 contains 16 residues. CDR1 SGHTA and CDR2 FQGNSA come from the germline V gene. Here the CDR3 reads CASSLGWWEGGYEQYF.

This chain connects TRBV29-1 to TRBJ2-3. CDR1 SQVTM and CDR2 ANQGSEA come from the germline V gene. The CDR3 is made up of 14 amino acids. CDR3 sequence reads: CSAEGLVAPDTQYF.